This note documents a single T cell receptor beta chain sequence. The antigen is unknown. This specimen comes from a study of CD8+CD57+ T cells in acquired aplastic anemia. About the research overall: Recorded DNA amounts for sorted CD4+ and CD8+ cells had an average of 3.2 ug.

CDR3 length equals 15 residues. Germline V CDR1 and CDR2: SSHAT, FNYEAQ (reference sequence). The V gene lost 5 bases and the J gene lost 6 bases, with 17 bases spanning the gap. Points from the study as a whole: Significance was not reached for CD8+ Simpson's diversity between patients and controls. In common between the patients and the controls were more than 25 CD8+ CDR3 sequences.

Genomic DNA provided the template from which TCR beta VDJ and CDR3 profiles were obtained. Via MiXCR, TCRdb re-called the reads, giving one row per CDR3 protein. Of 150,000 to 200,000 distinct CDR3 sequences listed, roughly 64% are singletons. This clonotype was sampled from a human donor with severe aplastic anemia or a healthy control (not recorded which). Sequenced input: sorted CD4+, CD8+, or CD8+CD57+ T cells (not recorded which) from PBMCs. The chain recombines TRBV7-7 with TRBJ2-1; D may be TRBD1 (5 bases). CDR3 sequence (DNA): TGTGCCAGCAGCCAAGAAGGGGTGTTGACCAATGAGCAGTTCTTC. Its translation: CASSQEGVLTNEQFF.